This T cell receptor beta chain was recorded in a study of CD8+ T cells in alopecia areata. Extracted RNA was reverse transcribed, and the resulting cDNA served as sequencing template. Method: immunoSEQ multiplex PCR; TCRdb's copy keeps in-frame clones and lacks some. Among about 190,000 clones listed, 50% to 60% were seen once. The V and J ends lost 2 bases and 7 bases respectively, with 9 bases between them. Germline CDR1 reads GTSNPN; CDR2 reads SVGIG (reference sequence). This CDR3 region has 11 residues. The treatment is: oral pan-JAK inhibitor, 5-10 mg twice daily. The source of this sequence is a human donor with alopecia areata. The V and J genes are TRBV30 and TRBJ2-7; possible D gene TRBD2, 6 bases. The sequenced sample was CD4+ T cells sorted from blood, obtained at week 4, from a patient treated with tofacitinib. The CDR3 DNA reads as TGTGCCTGGAGTTCTGGGGGGGAGCAGTACTTC. Its protein is CAWSSGGEQYF.